The 15 T cell receptor beta chains reported below all come from one sample, sequenced in a study of beta chain features in type 1 diabetes. Whole-study findings and limits: People with Type 1 diabetes carried modestly yet significantly shorter TCRB CDR3s in all four CD4+ subsets.

The whole isolated RNA underwent reverse transcription, so sequencing captured expressed TCRB transcripts. The assay was immunoSEQ multiplex PCR, and TCRdb's table has in-frame clones only and misses some. The sample holds approximately 250,000 clones; 9.5% to 13% are singletons and the top ten take over 0.015%. Their specific antigens are unknown. Specimen: naive CD4+ T cells from blood. Receptors were obtained from a young man with type 1 diabetes.

This clone was seen more than once but under ten times. The rearrangement uses TRBV6-1 and TRBJ1-6; TRBD1 matches 10 bases. This CDR3 is built from 17 residues. Per the germline V gene, CDR1 is MNHNS and CDR2 is SASEGT. J was trimmed by 7 bases and V by 1 base; bases with no gene match: 7. DNA for the CDR3: TGTGCCAGCAGTGAAGGGACAGGGGGTCCTTTCAATTCACCCCTCCACTTT. Translated: CASSEGTGGPFNSPLHF.

This clone has a handful of counts. The V and J genes are TRBV7-3 and TRBJ1-1; D unclear. Trimming shortened V by 5 bases and J by 5 bases, and 12 bases separated the two germline ends. Germline V gene lookup returns CDR1 SGHTA and CDR2 FQGTGA. The CDR3 covers 13 residues. CDR3 DNA sequence: TGTGCCAGCAGCGCTTATACGGGGACTGAAGCTTTCTTT. Protein product: CASSAYTGTEAFF.

Only a few counts were recorded for this clone. Written as DNA, the CDR3 is TGTGCCAGCAGCCCAGACAGGGGCAGCGATACGCAGTATTTT. This translates into CASSPDRGSDTQYF. The genes are TRBV7-2 and TRBJ2-3; TRBD1 aligns across 8 bases. The CDR3 covers 14 residues. In germline, CDR1 is SGHTA, CDR2 FQGNSA. V shed 5 bases and J 6 bases; nucleotides not matched to a gene: 7.

J is TRBJ1-5 and V is TRBV7-3, with D hard to call. V lost 3 bases, J lost 0 bases, and 6 bases lay in between. CDR1 and CDR2 (germline): SGHTA, FQGTGA. The CDR3 runs 14 residues. This CDR3 is CASSFSSSNQPQHF. For the CDR3, the DNA is TGTGCCAGCAGCTTCTCGAGTAGCAATCAGCCCCAGCATTTT.

This clone has only a few counts. The genes are TRBV18 and TRBJ1-2; D uncertain. The germline V gene has CDR1 KGHSH and CDR2 LQKENI. The V gene lost 0 bases and the J gene lost 8 bases, with 10 bases spanning the gap. The CDR3 sequence is 13 residues long. CDR3 protein: CASSPPGGRGYTF. The DNA for the CDR3 is TGTGCCAGCTCACCACCGGGAGGAAGGGGCTACACCTTC. The full variable domain, in which reference TRBV18 and TRBJ1-2 provide the parts outside the CDR3, is NAGVMQNPRHLVRRRGQEARLRCSPMKGHSHVYWYRQLPEEGLKFMVYLQKENIIDESGMPKERFSAEFPKEGPSILRIQQVVRGDSAAYFCASSPPGGRGYTFGSGTRLTVV.

This chain connects TRBV14 to TRBJ2-4; TRBD1 aligns across 10 bases. The germline gives CDR1 SGHDN, CDR2 FVKESK. The CDR3 covers 17 residues. V lost 4 bases and J lost 1; bases outside the gene matches: 7. The DNA for the CDR3 is TGTGCCAGCAGCCCGACAGGGGGCGCGACGGCCAAAAACATTCAGTACTTC. Its protein is CASSPTGGATAKNIQYF.

In its sample, this clone was seen a few times. The chain recombines TRBV6-6 with TRBJ2-1, with TRBD2 as a possible D gene (5 bases). The CDR3 is 12 residues long. The germline V gene has CDR1 MNHNY and CDR2 SVGAGI (reference sequence). The germline V and J ends were trimmed by 4 bases and 10 bases, with 11 bases remaining between them. DNA of the CDR3: TGTGCCAGCAGTTCCTCAGCGGAAGAGCAGTTCTTC. Amino acids: CASSSSAEEQFF.

This clone has more than one count but fewer than ten. V gene TRBV5-4 combines with J gene TRBJ2-3, with TRBD2 matching 8 bases. Unmatched junction bases numbered 15, after V lost 5 bases and J lost 1 base. Germline values: CDR1 SGHNT, CDR2 YYREEE (reference sequence). There are 18 residues in the CDR3. CDR3 DNA: TGTGCCAGCAGTTCCCCGGGAGGGGGGGGCCGGGGCACAGATACGCAGTATTTT. This gives the protein CASSSPGGGGRGTDTQYF.

The V call is TRBV14, the J call TRBJ1-2; no clear D gene. The CDR3 is 12 amino acids. Germline V gene data show CDR1 as SGHDN and CDR2 as FVKESK. Trimming left V 0 bases short and J 8 bases short, with 7 bases between. DNA of the CDR3: TGTGCCAGCAGCCAAGATGGAGAAGGCTACACCTTC. Its translation: CASSQDGEGYTF.

This chain connects TRBV15 to TRBJ1-5; D is unresolved. Germline CDR1 reads LNHNV; CDR2 reads YYDKDF (reference sequence). Trimming took off 4 bases at V and 0 bases at J, with 10 bases between the two ends. This CDR3 contains 15 residues. The CDR3 bases are TGTGCCACCAGCACCGGGTTAGTTAGCAATCAGCCCCAGCATTTT. This codes for CATSTGLVSNQPQHF.

The sample holds a few counts of this clone. The J gene is TRBJ2-5, the V gene TRBV7-2; no definite D call. Trimming left V 5 bases short and J 5 bases short, with 12 bases between. CDR3 size: 13 residues. Germline CDR1 is SGHTA and CDR2 is FQGNSA. For the CDR3, the DNA is TGTGCCAGCAGCCGATCTATATCTGAGACCCAGTACTTC. Translating gives CASSRSISETQYF. Combining the CDR3 with reference TRBV7-2 and TRBJ2-5 gives the whole variable domain GAGVSQSPSNKVTEKGKDVELRCDPISGHTALYWYRQSLGQGLEFLIYFQGNSAPDKSGLPSDRFSAERTGGSVSTLTIQRTQQEDSAVYLCASSRSISETQYFGPGTRLLVL.

The table lists this clone with a few counts. V gene TRBV19 combines with J gene TRBJ1-5, with 7 bases that match TRBD1. The germline V gene has CDR1 LNHDA and CDR2 SQIVND (reference sequence). V lost 6 bases and J lost 11; bases outside the gene matches: 16. This CDR3 region has 15 residues. The CDR3 bases are TGTGCCAGTAGACAGGGGCATTCCCTCGGGTTGACCCAGCATTTT. Its translation is CASRQGHSLGLTQHF.

The chain combines TRBV7-2 with TRBJ1-1; D perhaps matches TRBD1 (5 bases). Germline V gene data show CDR1 as SGHTA and CDR2 as FQGNSA. The CDR3 has 15 residues. Trimming took off 4 bases at V and 4 bases at J, with 16 bases between the two ends. The CDR3 sequence is CASSSYSTDLTEAFF. The CDR3 region has the DNA TGTGCCAGCAGCTCCTACTCGACAGACCTCACTGAAGCTTTCTTT.

This clone was detected only a few times. The V gene is TRBV4-2, the J gene TRBJ1-2; 7 bases map to TRBD1. Germline CDR1 reads LGHNA; CDR2 reads YNFKEQ. Unmatched junction bases numbered 6, after V lost 1 base and J lost 4 bases. This CDR3 has 15 amino acids. The CDR3 DNA reads as TGTGCCAGCAGCCAAGGGACAGGCACCATCTATGGCTACACCTTC. Protein sequence: CASSQGTGTIYGYTF.

The V gene is TRBV7-9, the J gene TRBJ1-2, with D maybe TRBD1 (5 bases). Germline CDR1 is SEHNR and CDR2 is FQNEAQ (reference sequence). Trimming took 1 base from V and 2 from J, leaving 11 bases between them. The CDR3 totals 15 residues. CDR3 sequence: CASSLDDSVNYGYTF. The CDR3, as DNA: TGTGCCAGCAGCTTAGACGACAGCGTCAACTATGGCTACACCTTC.